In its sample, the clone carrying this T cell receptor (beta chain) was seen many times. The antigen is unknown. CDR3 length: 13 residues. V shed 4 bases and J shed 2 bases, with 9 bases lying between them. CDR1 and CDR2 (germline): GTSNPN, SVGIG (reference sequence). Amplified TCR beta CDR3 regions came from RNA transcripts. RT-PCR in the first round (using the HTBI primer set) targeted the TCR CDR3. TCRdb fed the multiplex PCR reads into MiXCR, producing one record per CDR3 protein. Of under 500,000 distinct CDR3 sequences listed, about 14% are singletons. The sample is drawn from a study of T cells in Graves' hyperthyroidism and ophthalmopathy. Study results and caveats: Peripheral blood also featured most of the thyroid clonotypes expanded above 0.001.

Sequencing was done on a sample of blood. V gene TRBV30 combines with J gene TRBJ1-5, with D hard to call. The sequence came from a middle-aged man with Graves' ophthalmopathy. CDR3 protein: CAWNHLGNQPQHF. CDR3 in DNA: TGTGCCTGGAACCATTTGGGCAATCAGCCCCAGCATTTT.